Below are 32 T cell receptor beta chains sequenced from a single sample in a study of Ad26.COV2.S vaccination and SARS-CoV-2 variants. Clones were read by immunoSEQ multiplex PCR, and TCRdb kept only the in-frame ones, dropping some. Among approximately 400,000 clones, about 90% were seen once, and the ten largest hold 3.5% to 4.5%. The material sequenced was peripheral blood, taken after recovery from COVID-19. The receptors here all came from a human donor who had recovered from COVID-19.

In nucleotides, the CDR3 is TGCGCCAGCAGCCTGCAGACTTCCTACAATGAGCAGTTCTTC. It yields the protein CASSLQTSYNEQFF. The V call is TRBV4-1, the J call TRBJ2-1; D remains unclear. The V gene lost 4 bases and the J gene lost 1 base, with 8 bases spanning the gap. The CDR3 is made up of 14 amino acids. Germline CDR1 and CDR2: MGHRA and YSYEKL.

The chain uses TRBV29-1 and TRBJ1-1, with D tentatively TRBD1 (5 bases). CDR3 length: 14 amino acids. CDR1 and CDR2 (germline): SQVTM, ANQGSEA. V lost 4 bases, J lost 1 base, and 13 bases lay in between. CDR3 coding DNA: TGCAGCGTTGGGGCAGGGCGGGAGAACACTGAAGCTTTCTTT. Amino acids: CSVGAGRENTEAFF.

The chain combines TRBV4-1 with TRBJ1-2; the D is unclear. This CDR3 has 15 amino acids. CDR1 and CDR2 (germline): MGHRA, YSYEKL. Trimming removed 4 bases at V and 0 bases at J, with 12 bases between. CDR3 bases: TGCGCCAGCAGCCTTGGCTGGCCAGCTAACTATGGCTACACCTTC. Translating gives CASSLGWPANYGYTF.

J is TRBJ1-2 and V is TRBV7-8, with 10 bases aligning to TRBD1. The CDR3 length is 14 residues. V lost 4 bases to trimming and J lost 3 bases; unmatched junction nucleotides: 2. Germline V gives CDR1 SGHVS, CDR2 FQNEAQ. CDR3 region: CASSSGQGDYGYTF. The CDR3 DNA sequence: TGTGCCAGCAGCTCCGGACAGGGGGACTATGGCTACACCTTC.

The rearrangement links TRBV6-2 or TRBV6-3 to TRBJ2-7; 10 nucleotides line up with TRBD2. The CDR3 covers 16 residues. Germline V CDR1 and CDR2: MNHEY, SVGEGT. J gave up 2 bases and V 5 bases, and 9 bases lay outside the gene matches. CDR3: CASSPRLAGFAYEQYF. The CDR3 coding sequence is TGTGCCAGCAGTCCGAGACTAGCGGGTTTCGCCTACGAGCAGTACTTC.

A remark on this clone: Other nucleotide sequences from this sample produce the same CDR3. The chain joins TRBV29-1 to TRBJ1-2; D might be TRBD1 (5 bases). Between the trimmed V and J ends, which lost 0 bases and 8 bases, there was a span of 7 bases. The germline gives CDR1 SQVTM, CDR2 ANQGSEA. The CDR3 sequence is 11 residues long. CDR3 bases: TGCAGCGTTGAAGACAGGGCGGGCTACACCTTC. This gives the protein CSVEDRAGYTF.

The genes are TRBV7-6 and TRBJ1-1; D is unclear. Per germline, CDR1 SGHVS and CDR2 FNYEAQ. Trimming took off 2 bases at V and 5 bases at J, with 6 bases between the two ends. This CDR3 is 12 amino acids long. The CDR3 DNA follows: TGTGCCAGCAGCTTAAAGGGAACTGAAGCTTTCTTT. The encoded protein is CASSLKGTEAFF. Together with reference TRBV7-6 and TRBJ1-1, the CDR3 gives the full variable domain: GAGVSQSPRYKVTKRGQDVALRCDPISGHVSLYWYRQALGQGPEFLTYFNYEAQQDKSGLPNDRFSAERPEGSISTLTIQRTEQRDSAMYRCASSLKGTEAFFGQGTRLTVV.

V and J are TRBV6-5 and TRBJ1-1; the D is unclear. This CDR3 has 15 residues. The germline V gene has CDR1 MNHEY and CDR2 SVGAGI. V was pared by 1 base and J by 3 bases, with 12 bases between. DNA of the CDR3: TGTGCCAGCAGTTACTTCGTAAGTGGAGACACTGAAGCTTTCTTT. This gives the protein CASSYFVSGDTEAFF.

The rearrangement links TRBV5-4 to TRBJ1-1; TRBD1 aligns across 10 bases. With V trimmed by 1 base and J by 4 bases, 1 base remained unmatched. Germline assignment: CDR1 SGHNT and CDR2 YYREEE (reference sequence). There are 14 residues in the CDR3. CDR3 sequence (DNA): TGTGCCAGCAGCTTGCGGGACAGGGGCACTGAAGCTTTCTTT. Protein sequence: CASSLRDRGTEAFF.

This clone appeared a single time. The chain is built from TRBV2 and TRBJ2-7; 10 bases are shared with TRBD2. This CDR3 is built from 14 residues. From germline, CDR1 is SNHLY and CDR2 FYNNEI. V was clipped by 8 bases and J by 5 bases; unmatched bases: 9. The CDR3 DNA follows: TGTGCCAGCCGAAGCGGGGGGGGACCTCACGAGCAGTACTTC. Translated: CASRSGGGPHEQYF.

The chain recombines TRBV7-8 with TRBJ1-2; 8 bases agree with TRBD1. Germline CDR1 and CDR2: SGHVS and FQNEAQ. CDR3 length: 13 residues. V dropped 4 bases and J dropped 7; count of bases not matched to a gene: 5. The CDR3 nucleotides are TGTGCCAGCAGCTCCGGACAGGGAGGTGGCTACACCTTC. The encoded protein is CASSSGQGGGYTF.

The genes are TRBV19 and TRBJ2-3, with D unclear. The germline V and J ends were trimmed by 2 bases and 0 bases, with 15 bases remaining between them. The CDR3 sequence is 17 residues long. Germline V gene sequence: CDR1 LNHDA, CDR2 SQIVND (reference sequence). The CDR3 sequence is CASSILPDARSTDTQYF. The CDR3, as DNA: TGTGCCAGTAGTATACTCCCGGACGCCAGAAGCACAGATACGCAGTATTTT. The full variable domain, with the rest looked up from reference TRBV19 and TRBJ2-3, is DGGITQSPKYLFRKEGQNVTLSCEQNLNHDAMYWYRQDPGQGLRLIYYSQIVNDFQKGDIAEGYSVSREKKESFPLTVTSAQKNPTAFYLCASSILPDARSTDTQYFGPGTRLTVL.

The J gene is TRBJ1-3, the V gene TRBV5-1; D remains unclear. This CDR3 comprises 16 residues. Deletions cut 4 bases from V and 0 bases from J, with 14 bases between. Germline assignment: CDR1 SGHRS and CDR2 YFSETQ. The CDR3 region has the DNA TGCGCCAGCAGCACACTCGCCCAGGACTCTGGAAACACCATATATTTT. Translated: CASSTLAQDSGNTIYF.

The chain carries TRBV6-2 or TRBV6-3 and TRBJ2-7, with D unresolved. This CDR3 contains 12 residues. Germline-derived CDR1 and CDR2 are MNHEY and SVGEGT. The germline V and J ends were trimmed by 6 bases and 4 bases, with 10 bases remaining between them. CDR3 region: CASSLLGYEQYF. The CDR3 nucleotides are TGTGCCAGCAGCCTCCTGGGGTACGAGCAGTACTTC.

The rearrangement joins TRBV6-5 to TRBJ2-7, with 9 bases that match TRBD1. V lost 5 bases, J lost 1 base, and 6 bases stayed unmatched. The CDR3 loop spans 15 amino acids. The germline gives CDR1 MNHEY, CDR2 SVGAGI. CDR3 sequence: CASSPQGARSYEQYF. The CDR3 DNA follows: TGTGCCAGCAGTCCACAGGGGGCGAGGTCCTACGAGCAGTACTTC.

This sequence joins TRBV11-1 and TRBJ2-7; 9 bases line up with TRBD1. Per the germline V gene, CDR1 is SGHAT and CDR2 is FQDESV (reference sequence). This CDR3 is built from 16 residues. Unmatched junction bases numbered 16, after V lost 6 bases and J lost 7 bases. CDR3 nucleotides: TGTGCCAGCAGTCACGGTTGGGGACAGGGTCGAAGGGAGCAGTACTTC. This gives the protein CASSHGWGQGRREQYF.

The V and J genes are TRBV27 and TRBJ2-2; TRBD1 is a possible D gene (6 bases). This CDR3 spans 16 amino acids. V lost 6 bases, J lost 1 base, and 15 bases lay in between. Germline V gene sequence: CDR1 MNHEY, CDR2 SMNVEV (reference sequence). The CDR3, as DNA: TGTGCCAGCAGAACACGTTCACAGGGGAACACCGGGGAGCTGTTTTTT. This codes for CASRTRSQGNTGELFF.

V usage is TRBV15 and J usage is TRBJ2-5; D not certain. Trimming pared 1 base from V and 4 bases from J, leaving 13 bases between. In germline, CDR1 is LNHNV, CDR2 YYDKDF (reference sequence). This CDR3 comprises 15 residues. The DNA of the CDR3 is TGTGCCACCAGCAGAGCTTTAGGAGCCGGAGAGACCCAGTACTTC. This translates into CATSRALGAGETQYF.

The CDR3 bases are TGCGCCAGCAGTGAGTCCCGGCCCACAGATACGCAGTATTTT. Translating it yields CASSESRPTDTQYF. The chain combines TRBV10-1 with TRBJ2-3; D is unclear. The V and J ends lost 0 bases and 2 bases respectively, with 6 bases between them. Per the germline V gene, CDR1 is WNHNN and CDR2 is SYGVQD (reference sequence). This CDR3 spans 14 amino acids.

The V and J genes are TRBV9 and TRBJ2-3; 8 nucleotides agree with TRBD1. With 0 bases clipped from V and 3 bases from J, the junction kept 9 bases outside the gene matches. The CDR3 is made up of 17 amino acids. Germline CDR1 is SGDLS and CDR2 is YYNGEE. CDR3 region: CASSVELRGQSTDTQYF. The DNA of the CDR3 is TGTGCCAGCAGCGTAGAGCTCAGGGGGCAAAGTACAGATACGCAGTATTTT. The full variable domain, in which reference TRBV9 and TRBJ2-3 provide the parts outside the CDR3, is DSGVTQTPKHLITATGQRVTLRCSPRSGDLSVYWYQQSLDQGLQFLIQYYNGEERAKGNILERFSAQQFPDLHSELNLSSLELGDSALYFCASSVELRGQSTDTQYFGPGTRLTVL.

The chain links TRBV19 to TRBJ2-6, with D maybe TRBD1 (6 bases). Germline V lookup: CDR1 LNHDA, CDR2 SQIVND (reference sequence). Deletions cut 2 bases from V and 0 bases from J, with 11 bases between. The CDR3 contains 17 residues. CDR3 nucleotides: TGTGCCAGTAGTATACTGGACAGCCTCTCTGGGGCCAACGTCCTGACTTTC. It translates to CASSILDSLSGANVLTF. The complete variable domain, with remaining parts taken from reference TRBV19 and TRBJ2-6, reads DGGITQSPKYLFRKEGQNVTLSCEQNLNHDAMYWYRQDPGQGLRLIYYSQIVNDFQKGDIAEGYSVSREKKESFPLTVTSAQKNPTAFYLCASSILDSLSGANVLTFGAGSRLTVL.

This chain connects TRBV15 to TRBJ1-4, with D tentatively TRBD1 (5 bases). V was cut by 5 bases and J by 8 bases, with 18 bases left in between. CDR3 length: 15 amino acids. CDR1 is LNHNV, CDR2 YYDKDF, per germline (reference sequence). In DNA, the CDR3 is TGTGCCACCAGCGGGGGACGCGCGTTTGGAGAAAAACTGTTTTTT. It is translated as CATSGGRAFGEKLFF.

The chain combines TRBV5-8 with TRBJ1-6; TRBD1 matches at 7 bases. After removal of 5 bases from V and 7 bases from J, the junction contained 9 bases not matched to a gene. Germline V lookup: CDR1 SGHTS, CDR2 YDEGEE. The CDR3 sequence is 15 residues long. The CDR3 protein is CASRYPRQGNSPLHF. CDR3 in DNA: TGTGCCAGCAGATACCCACGACAGGGCAATTCACCCCTCCACTTT.

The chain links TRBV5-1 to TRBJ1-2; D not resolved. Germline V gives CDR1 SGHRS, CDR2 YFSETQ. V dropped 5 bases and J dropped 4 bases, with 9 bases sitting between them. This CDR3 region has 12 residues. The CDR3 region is CASRTGSYGYTF. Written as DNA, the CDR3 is TGCGCCAGCAGAACCGGGAGCTATGGCTACACCTTC.

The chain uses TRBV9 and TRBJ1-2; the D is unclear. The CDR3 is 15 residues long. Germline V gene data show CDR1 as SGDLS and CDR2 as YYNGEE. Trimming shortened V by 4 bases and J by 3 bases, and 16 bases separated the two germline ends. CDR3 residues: CASSPYASDYYGYTF. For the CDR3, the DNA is TGTGCCAGCAGCCCTTATGCCAGTGACTACTATGGCTACACCTTC.

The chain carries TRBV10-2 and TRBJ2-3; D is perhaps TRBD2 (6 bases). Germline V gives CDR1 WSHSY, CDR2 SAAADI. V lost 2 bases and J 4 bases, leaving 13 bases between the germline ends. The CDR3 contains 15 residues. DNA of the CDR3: TGCGCCAGCAGTGAGGCGGGGCTTACCGCAGATACGCAGTATTTT. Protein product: CASSEAGLTADTQYF.

The CDR3 nucleotides are TGTGCCAGTAGGGACCTCCGGGACAACCCCTACGAGCAGTACTTC. Translating it yields CASRDLRDNPYEQYF. The chain combines TRBV19 with TRBJ2-7; weak D call: TRBD1 (6 bases). V gave up 6 bases and J gave up 2 bases, with 17 bases separating them. This CDR3 spans 15 amino acids. Germline V lookup: CDR1 LNHDA, CDR2 SQIVND (reference sequence).

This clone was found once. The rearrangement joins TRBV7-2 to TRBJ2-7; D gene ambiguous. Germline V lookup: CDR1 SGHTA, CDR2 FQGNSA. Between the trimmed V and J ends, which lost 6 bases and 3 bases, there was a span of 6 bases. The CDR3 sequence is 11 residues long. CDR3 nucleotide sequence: TGTGCCAGCAGGCTTAACTACGAGCAGTACTTC. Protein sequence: CASRLNYEQYF.

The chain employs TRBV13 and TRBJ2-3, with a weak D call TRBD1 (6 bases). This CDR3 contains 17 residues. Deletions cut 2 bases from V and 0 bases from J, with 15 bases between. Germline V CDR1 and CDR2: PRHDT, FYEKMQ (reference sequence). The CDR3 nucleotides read TGTGCCAGCAGCTTATACAGGGCCCCGGCTAGCACAGATACGCAGTATTTT. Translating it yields CASSLYRAPASTDTQYF.

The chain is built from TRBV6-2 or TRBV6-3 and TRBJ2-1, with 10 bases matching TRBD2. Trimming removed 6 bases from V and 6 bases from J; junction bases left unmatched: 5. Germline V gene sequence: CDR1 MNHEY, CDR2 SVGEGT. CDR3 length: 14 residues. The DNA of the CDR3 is TGTGCCAGCAGCCTTAGCGGGGGGTTCAATGAGCAGTTCTTC. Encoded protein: CASSLSGGFNEQFF.

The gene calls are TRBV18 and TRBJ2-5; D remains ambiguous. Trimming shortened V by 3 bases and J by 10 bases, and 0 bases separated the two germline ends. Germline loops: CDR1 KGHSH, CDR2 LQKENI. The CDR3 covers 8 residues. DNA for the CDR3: TGTGCCAGCTCACCCCAGTACTTC. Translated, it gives CASSPQYF.

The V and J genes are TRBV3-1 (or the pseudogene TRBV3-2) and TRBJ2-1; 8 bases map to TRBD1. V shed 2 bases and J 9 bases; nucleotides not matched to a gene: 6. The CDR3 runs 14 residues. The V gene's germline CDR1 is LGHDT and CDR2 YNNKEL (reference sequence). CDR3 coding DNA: TGTGCCAGCAGCCAATCCGATCAGGGGGCTGAGCAGTTCTTC. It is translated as CASSQSDQGAEQFF.